This T cell receptor (beta chain) was sequenced during a study of identical twins. Overall study results and limits: Modelling underestimated the level of out-of-frame TCR alpha sharing observed in monozygotic twins. Twins shared out-of-frame alpha sequences with excess low generation probability. Memory repertoires lacked the insertion deficit that abundant cord blood beta clonotypes showed. Cross-sectional statistics underpinned the conclusions; the same donors were not followed.

Trimming pared 8 bases from V and 2 bases from J, leaving 13 bases between. Germline V lookup: CDR1 MNHNY, CDR2 SVGAGI (reference sequence). The CDR3 runs to 14 residues. Concerning this clonotype: Its antigen is still unknown.

TCRdb passed the 5' RACE reads through MiXCR, listing each CDR3 protein once. The sample consists of 1.5 million to 2 million distinct CDR3 sequences, around 33% of them appearing once. The clonotype comes from a newborn girl in good health. Sequencing was performed on cord blood. The rearrangement joins TRBV6-6 to TRBJ1-5; weak D call: TRBD1 (6 bases). CDR3 DNA sequence: TGTGCCAGCCGTAGGGGGGCCGGCAATCAGCCCCAGCATTTT. As protein: CASRRGAGNQPQHF.